This T cell receptor (beta chain) was retrieved from a study of T-cell reconstitution after alpha-beta-depleted transplantation in children. Germline V gives CDR1 GTSNPN, CDR2 SVGIG (reference sequence). CDR3 length: 15 amino acids. Trimming took off 3 bases at V and 2 bases at J, with 14 bases between the two ends. Unique molecular identifiers were incorporated into the prepared TCRbeta library. TCRdb fed the PCR reads into MiXCR, producing one record per CDR3 protein. The table has over 550,000 distinct CDR3 sequences, roughly a tenth seen once. This clonotype was detected only once. Sample: PBMCs from the stem cell graft donor, taken from the stem cell graft. This receptor was identified in a human donor who donated a stem cell graft to a child with acute myeloid leukemia. The V gene is TRBV30, the J gene TRBJ2-1; D gene unclear. Written as DNA, the CDR3 is TGTGCCTGGAGCCCCGAAGTTTCCCCCTACAATGAGCAGTTCTTC. It codes for CAWSPEVSPYNEQFF.